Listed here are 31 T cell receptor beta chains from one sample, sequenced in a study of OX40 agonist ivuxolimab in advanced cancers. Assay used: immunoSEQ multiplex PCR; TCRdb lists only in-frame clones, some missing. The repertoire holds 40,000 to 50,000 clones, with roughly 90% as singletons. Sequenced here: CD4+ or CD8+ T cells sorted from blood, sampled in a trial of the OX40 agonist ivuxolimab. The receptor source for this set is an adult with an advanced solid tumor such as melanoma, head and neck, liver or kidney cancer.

CDR3 coding DNA: TGTGCCAGCAGCTCATACGGGGTCAACTACGAGCAGTACTTC. It encodes CASSSYGVNYEQYF. The chain is built from TRBV13 and TRBJ2-7; possibly TRBD2 for D (5 bases). CDR3 length: 14 amino acids. Germline V gene lookup returns CDR1 PRHDT and CDR2 FYEKMQ (reference sequence). The ends were cut back, 4 bases at V and 3 bases at J, with 13 bases in the middle. The complete variable domain, with remaining parts taken from reference TRBV13 and TRBJ2-7, reads AAGVIQSPRHLIKEKRETATLKCYPIPRHDTVYWYQQGPGQDPQFLISFYEKMQSDKGSIPDRFSAQQFSDYHSELNMSSLELGDSALYFCASSSYGVNYEQYFGPGTRLTVT.

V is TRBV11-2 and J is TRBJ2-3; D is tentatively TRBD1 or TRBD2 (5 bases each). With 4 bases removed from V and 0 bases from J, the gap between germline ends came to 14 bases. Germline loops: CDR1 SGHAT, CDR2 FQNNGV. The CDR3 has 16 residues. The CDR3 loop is CASSWTGATSTDTQYF. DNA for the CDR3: TGTGCCAGCAGCTGGACTGGGGCCACTAGCACAGATACGCAGTATTTT.

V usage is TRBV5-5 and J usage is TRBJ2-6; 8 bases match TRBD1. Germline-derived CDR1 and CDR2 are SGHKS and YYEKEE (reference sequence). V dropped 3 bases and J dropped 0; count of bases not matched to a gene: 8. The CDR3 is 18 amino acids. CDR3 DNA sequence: TGTGCCAGCAGCTCTACGGGACAGGAAAGCTCTGGGGCCAACGTCCTGACTTTC. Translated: CASSSTGQESSGANVLTF.

The CDR3 nucleotides are TGTGCCAGCAGTTTATGGGGGGCGATGGAGACCCAGTACTTC. This encodes CASSLWGAMETQYF. The gene calls are TRBV27 and TRBJ2-5, with D possibly being TRBD1 or TRBD2 (6 bases each). CDR3 size: 14 residues. Germline values: CDR1 MNHEY, CDR2 SMNVEV (reference sequence). V was trimmed by 1 base and J by 5 bases, leaving 11 bases between them.

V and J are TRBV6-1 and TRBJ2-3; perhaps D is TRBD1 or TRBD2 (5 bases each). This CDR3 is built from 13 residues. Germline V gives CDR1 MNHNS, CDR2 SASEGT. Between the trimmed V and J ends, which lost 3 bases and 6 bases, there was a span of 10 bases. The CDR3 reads CASSEGTVDTQYF. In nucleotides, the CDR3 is TGTGCCAGCAGTGAGGGGACCGTTGATACGCAGTATTTT.

DNA of the CDR3: TGTGCCATCAGCTTGGGACAGTCTGGAAACACCATATATTTT. This encodes CAISLGQSGNTIYF. The chain links TRBV10-3 to TRBJ1-3, with TRBD1 identical over 7 bases. This CDR3 is built from 14 residues. V was pared by 6 bases and J by 1 base, with 3 bases of the junction left unmatched. Germline V lookup: CDR1 ENHRY, CDR2 SYGVKD.

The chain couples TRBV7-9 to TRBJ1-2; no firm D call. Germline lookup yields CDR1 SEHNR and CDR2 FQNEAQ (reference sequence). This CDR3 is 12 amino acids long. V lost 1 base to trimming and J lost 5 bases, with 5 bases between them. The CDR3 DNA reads TGTGCCAGCAGCTTAGGAGGGTATGGCTACACCTTC. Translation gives CASSLGGYGYTF.

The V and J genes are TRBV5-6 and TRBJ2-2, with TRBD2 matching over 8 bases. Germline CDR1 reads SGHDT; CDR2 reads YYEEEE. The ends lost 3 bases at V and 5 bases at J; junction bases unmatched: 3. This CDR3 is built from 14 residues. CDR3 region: CASSWGLGTGELFF. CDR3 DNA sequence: TGTGCCAGCAGCTGGGGACTAGGTACCGGGGAGCTGTTTTTT.

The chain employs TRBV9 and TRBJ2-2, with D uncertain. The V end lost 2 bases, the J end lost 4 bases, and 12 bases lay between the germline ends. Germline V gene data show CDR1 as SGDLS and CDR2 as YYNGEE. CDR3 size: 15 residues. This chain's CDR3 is CASSVDPTGTGELFF. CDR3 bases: TGTGCCAGCAGCGTCGATCCTACGGGCACCGGGGAGCTGTTTTTT.

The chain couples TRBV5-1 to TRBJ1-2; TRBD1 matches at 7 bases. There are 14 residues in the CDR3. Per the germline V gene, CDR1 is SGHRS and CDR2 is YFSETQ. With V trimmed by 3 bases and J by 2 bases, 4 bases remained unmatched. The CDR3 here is CASSSGTANYGYTF. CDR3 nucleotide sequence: TGCGCCAGCAGCTCCGGGACAGCAAACTATGGCTACACCTTC.

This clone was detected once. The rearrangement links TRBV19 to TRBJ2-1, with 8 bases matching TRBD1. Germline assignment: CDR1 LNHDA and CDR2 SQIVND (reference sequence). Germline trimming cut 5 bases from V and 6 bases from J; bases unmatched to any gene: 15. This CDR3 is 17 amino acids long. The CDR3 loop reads CASSLGQGSTMGNEQFF. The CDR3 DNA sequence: TGTGCCAGTAGTCTCGGACAGGGCTCAACGATGGGCAATGAGCAGTTCTTC.

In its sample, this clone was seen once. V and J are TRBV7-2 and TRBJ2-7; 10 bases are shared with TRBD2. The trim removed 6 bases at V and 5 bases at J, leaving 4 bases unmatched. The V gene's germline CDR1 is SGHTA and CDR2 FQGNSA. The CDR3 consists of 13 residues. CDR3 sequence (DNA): TGTGCCAGCAGACCGAGCGGGGGGGACGAGCAGTACTTC. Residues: CASRPSGGDEQYF.

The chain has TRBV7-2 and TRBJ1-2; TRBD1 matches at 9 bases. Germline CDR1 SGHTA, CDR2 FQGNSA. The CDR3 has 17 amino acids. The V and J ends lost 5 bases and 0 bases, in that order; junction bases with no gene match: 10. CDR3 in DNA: TGTGCCAGCAGCACCCGGGACAGGGCCCTTACTAACTATGGCTACACCTTC. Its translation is CASSTRDRALTNYGYTF.

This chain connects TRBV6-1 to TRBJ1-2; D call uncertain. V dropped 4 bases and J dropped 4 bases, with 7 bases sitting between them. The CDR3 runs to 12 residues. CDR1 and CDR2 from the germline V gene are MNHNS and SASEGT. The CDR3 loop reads CASSVAVYGYTF. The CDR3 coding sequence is TGTGCCAGCAGTGTGGCAGTCTATGGCTACACCTTC.

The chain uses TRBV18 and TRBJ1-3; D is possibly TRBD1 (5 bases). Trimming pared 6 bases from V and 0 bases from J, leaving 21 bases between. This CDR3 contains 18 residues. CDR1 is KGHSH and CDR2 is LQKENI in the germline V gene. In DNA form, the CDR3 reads TGTGCCAGCTCCTTCCGGGACGCCTTCCTGAGCTCTGGAAACACCATATATTTT. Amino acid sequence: CASSFRDAFLSSGNTIYF.

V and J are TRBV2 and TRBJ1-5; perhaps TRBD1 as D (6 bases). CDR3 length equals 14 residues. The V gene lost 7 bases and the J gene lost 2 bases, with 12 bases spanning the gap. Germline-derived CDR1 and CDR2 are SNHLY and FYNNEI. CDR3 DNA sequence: TGTGCCAGCACCTTACAGGGAGGCAATCAGCCCCAGCATTTT. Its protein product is CASTLQGGNQPQHF.

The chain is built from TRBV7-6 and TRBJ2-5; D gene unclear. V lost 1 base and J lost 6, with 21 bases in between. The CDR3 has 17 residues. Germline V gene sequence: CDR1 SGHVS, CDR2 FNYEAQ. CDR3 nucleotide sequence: TGTGCCAGCAGCTTAGAAATCTTGGGGTCGGGCGGAAAGACCCAGTACTTC. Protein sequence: CASSLEILGSGGKTQYF.

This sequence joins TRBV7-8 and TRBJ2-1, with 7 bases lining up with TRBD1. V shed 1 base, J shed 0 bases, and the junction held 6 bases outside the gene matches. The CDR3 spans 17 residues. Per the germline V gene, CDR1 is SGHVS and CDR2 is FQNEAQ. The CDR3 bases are TGTGCCAGCAGCTTAGAGGGCCAGGGGGACTCCTACAATGAGCAGTTCTTC. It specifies CASSLEGQGDSYNEQFF.

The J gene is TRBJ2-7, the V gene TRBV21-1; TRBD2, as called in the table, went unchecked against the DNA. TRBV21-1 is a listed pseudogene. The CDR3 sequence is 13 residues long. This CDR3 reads CASSKIEYYEQYF. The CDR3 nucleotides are TGTGCCAGCAGCAAGATAGAGTACTACGAGCAGTACTTC.

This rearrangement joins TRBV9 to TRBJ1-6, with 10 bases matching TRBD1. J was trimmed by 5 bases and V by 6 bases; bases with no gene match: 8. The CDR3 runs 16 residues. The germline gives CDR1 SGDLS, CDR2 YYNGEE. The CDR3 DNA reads TGTGCCAGCACCCCGGGGGGACAGGGGAATAATTCACCCCTCCACTTT. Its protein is CASTPGGQGNNSPLHF.

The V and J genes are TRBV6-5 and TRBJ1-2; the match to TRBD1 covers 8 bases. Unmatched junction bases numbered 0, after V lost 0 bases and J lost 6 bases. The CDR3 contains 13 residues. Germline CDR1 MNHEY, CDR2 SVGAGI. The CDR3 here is CASSYSTGDGYTF. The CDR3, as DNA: TGTGCCAGCAGTTACTCGACAGGGGATGGCTACACCTTC.

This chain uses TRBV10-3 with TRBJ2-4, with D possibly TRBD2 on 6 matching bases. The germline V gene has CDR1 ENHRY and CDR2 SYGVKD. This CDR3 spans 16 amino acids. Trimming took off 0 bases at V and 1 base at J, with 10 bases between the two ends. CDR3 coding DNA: TGTGCCATCAGTGAGTCGGGGGGATTGGCCAAAAACATTCAGTACTTC. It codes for CAISESGGLAKNIQYF.

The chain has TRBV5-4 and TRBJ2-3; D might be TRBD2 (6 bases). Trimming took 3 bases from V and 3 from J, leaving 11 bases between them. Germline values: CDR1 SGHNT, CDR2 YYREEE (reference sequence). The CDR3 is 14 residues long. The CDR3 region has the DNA TGTGCCAGCAGCTCCCCGGGGGAGACAGATACGCAGTATTTT. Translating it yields CASSSPGETDTQYF.

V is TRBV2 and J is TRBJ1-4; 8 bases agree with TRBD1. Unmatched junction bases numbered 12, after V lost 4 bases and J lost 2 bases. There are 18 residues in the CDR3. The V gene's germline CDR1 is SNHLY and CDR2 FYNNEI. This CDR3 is CASSGEQGVWNTNEKLFF. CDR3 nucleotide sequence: TGTGCCAGCAGTGGGGAACAGGGGGTATGGAATACTAATGAAAAACTGTTTTTT.

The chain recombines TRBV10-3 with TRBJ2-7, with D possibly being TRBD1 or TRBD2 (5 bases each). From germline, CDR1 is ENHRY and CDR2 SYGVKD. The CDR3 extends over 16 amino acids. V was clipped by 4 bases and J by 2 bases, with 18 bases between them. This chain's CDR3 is CAISATNKGTPYEQYF. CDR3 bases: TGTGCCATCAGTGCCACTAATAAGGGGACCCCCTACGAGCAGTACTTC.

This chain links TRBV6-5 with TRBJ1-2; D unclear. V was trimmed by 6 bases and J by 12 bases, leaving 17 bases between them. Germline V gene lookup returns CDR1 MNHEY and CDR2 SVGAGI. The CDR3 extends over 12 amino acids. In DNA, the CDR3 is TGTGCCAGCAGAAACCCCCCCGGCGGCCACACCTTC. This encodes CASRNPPGGHTF.

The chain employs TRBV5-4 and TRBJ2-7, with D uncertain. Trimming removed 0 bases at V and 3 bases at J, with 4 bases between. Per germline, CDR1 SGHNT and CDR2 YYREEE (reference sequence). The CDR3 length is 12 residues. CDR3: CASSLGGYEQYF. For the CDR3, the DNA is TGTGCCAGCAGCTTGGGAGGCTACGAGCAGTACTTC.

The CDR3 loop reads CASTSGPNSYEQYF. DNA of the CDR3: TGTGCCAGCACAAGCGGTCCCAACTCCTACGAGCAGTACTTC. The chain is built from TRBV9 and TRBJ2-7; the D gene is possibly TRBD2 (5 bases). V gave up 6 bases and J gave up 0 bases, with 13 bases separating them. This CDR3 spans 14 amino acids. CDR1 is SGDLS, CDR2 YYNGEE, per germline.

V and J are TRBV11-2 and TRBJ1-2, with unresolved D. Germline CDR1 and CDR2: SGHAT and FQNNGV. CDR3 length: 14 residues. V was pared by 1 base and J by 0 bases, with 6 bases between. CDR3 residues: CASSLGVANYGYTF. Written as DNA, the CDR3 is TGTGCCAGCAGCTTAGGTGTGGCTAACTATGGCTACACCTTC.

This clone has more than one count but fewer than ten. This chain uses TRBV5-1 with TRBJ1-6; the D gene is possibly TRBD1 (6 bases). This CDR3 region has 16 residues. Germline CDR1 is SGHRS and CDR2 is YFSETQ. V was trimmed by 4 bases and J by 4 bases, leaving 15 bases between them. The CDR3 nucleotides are TGCGCCAGCAGCCCTACTTCGGGACAATATAATTCACCCCTCCACTTT. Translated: CASSPTSGQYNSPLHF.

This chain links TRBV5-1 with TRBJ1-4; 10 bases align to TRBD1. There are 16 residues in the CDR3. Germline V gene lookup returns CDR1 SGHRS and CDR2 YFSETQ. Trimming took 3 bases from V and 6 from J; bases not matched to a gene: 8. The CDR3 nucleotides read TGCGCCAGCAGCTCCGGGACAGGGGTATCTGATGAAAAACTGTTTTTT. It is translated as CASSSGTGVSDEKLFF.